The T cell receptor beta chain described here comes from a study of shared clonotypes between healthy human individuals. This CDR3 spans 12 amino acids. The V gene lost 6 bases and the J gene lost 1 base, with 4 bases spanning the gap. CDR1 MRHNA and CDR2 SNTAGT come from the germline V gene. TCRdb's table, derived via immunoSEQ multiplex PCR, lists solely in-frame clones and lacks some. The sample shows 2.3 million or so clones, 80% to 95% of them seen only once. The gene calls are TRBV6-4 and TRBJ1-5, with D uncertain. The source of this sequence is a young man in good health. Some clones in this sample may be carry-over from other donors' samples. Sequenced input: naive CD4+ T cells from PBMCs. The subset was: CD45RA+ positively selected. The DNA for the CDR3 is TGTGCCAGCAGGTACAGCAATCAGCCCCAGCATTTT. Translating it yields CASRYSNQPQHF.